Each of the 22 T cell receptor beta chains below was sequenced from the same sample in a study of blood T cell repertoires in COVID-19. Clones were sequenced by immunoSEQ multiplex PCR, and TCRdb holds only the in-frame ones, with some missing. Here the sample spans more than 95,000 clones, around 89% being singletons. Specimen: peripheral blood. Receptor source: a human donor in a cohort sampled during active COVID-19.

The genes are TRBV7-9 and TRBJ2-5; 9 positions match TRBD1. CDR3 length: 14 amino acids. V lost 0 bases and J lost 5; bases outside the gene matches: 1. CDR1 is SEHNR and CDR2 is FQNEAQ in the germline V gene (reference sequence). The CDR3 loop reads CASSLAQGAETQYF. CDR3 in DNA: TGTGCCAGCAGCTTAGCACAGGGGGCCGAGACCCAGTACTTC.

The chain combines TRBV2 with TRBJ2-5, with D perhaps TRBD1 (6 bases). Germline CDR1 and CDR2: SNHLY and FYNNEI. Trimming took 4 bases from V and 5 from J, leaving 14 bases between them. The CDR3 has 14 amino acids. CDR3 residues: CASSAGASRETQYF. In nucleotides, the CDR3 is TGTGCCAGCAGTGCAGGGGCCTCCAGGGAGACCCAGTACTTC. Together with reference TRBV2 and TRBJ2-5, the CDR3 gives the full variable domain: EPEVTQTPSHQVTQMGQEVILRCVPISNHLYFYWYRQILGQKVEFLVSFYNNEISEKSEIFDDQFSVERPDGSNFTLKIRSTKLEDSAMYFCASSAGASRETQYFGPGTRLLVL.

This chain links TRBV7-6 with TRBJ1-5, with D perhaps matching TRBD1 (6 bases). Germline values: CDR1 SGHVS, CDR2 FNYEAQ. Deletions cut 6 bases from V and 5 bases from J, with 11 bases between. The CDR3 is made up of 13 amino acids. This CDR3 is CASSSQGDQPQHF. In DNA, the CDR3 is TGTGCCAGCAGTTCACAGGGAGATCAGCCCCAGCATTTT.

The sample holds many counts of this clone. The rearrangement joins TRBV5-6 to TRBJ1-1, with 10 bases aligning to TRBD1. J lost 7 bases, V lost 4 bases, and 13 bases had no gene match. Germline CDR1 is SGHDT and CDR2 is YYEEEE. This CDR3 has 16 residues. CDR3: CASSPPGTGEVSEAFF. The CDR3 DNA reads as TGTGCCAGCAGCCCCCCCGGGACAGGGGAAGTGAGTGAAGCTTTCTTT.

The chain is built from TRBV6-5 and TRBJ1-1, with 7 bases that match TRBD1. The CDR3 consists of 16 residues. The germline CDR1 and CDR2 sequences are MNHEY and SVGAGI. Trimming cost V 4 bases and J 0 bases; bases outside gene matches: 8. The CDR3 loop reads CASSSHWDRLNTEAFF. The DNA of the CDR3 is TGTGCCAGCAGTTCTCACTGGGACAGACTGAACACTGAAGCTTTCTTT.

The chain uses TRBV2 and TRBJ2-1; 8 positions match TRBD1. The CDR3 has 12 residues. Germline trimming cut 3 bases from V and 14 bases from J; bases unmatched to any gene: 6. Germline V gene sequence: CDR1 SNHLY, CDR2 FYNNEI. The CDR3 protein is CASSDRDRKEFF. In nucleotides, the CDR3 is TGTGCCAGCAGTGATAGGGACAGGAAAGAGTTCTTC.

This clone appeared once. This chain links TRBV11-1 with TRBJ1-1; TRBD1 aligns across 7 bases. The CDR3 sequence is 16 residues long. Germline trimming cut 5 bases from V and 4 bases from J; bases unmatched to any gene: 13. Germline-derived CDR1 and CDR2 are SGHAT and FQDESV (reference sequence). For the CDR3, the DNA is TGTGCCAGCAGCCCGAGAGACAACAGGGGAGGCACTGAAGCTTTCTTT. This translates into CASSPRDNRGGTEAFF.

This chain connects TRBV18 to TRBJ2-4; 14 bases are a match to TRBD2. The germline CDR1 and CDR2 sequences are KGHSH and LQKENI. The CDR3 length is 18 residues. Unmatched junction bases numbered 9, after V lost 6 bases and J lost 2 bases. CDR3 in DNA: TGTGCCAGCTCTCTCGGACTAGCGGGAGGACGGACCAAAAACATTCAGTACTTC. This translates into CASSLGLAGGRTKNIQYF.

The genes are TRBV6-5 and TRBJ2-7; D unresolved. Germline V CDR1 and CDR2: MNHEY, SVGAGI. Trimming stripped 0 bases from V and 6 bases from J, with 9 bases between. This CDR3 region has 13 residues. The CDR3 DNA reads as TGTGCCAGCAGTTACTCCCCACAGCTCGAGCAGTACTTC. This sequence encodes CASSYSPQLEQYF.

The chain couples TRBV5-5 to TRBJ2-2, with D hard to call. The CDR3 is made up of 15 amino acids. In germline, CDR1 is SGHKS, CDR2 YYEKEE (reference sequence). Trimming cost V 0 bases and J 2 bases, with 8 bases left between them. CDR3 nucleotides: TGTGCCAGCAGCTTGGTGAGAGGAAACACCGGGGAGCTGTTTTTT. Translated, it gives CASSLVRGNTGELFF.

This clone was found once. CDR3 amino acids: CASSQDGPLHRAPNEKLFF. The CDR3, as DNA: TGTGCCAGCAGCCAAGACGGTCCCCTCCACAGGGCGCCTAATGAAAAACTGTTTTTT. V gene TRBV4-2 combines with J gene TRBJ1-4; a possible D gene is TRBD1 (6 bases). Per germline, CDR1 LGHNA and CDR2 YNFKEQ. This CDR3 spans 19 amino acids. V was trimmed by 0 bases and J by 3 bases, leaving 20 bases between them.

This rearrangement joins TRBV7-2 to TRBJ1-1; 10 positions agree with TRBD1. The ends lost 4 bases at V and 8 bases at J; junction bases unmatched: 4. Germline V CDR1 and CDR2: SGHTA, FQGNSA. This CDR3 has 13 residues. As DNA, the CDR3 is TGTGCCAGCAGCTACGACAGGGGGCGGGAAGCTTTCTTT. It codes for CASSYDRGREAFF.

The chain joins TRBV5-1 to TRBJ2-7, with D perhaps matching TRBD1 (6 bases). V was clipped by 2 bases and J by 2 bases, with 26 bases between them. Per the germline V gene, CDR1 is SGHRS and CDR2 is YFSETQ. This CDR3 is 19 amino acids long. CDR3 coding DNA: TGCGCCAGCAGCTTCTACGAGGGCAGCCAGACAGGTCCCACCTACGAGCAGTACTTC. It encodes CASSFYEGSQTGPTYEQYF.

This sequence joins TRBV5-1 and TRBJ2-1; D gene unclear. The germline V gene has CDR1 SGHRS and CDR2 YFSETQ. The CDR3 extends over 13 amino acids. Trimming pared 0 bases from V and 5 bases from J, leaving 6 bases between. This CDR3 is CASSLGHNNEQFF. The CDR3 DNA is TGCGCCAGCAGCTTGGGACACAACAATGAGCAGTTCTTC.

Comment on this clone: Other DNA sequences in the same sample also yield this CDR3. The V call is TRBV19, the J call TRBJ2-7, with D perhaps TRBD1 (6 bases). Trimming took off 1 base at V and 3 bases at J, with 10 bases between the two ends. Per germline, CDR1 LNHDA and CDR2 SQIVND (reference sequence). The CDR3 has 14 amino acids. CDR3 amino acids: CASSIVPGDYEQYF. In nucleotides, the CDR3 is TGTGCCAGTAGTATAGTACCAGGGGACTACGAGCAGTACTTC.

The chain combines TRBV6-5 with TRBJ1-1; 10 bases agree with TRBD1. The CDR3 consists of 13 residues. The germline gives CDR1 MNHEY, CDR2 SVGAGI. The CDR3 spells CATRQGANTEAFF. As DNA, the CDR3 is TGTGCAACGCGACAGGGGGCGAACACTGAAGCTTTCTTT.

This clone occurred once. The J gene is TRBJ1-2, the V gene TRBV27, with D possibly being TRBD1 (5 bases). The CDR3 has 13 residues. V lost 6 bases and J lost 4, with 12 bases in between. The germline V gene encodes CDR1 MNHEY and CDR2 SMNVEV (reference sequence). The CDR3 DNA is TGTGCCAGCAGGCAAACAACAGGCTATGGCTACACCTTC. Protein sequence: CASRQTTGYGYTF.

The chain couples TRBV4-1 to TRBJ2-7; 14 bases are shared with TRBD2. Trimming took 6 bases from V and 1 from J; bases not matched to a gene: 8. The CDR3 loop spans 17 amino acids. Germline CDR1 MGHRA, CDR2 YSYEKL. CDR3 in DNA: TGCGCCAGCAGTCAGACTAGCGGGGGGGCGCGTTCCTACGAGCAGTACTTC. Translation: CASSQTSGGARSYEQYF.

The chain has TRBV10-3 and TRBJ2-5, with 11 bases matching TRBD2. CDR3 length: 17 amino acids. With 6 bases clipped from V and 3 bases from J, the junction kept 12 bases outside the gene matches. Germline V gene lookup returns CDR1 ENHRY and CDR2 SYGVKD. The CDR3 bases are TGTGCCATCAGGAGAGATCGCCTTAGCGGGAGGGAAGAGACCCAGTACTTC. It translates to CAIRRDRLSGREETQYF.

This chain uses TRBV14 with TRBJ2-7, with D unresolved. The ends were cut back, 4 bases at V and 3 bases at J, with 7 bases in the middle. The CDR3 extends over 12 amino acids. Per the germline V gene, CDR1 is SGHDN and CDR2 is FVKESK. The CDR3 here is CASSPAGYEQYF. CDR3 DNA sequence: TGTGCCAGCAGCCCCGCAGGCTACGAGCAGTACTTC.

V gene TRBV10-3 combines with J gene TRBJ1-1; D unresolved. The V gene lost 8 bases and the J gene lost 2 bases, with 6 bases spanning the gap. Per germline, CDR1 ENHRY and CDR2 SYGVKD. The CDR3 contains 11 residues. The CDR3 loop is CAISGNTEAFF. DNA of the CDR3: TGTGCCATCTCAGGAAACACTGAAGCTTTCTTT.

The CDR3 loop is CASSQTREQYF. The CDR3 nucleotides read TGTGCCAGCAGCCAGACTCGGGAGCAGTACTTC. V and J are TRBV3-1 (or the pseudogene TRBV3-2) and TRBJ2-7; no clear D gene. The CDR3 sequence is 11 residues long. V lost 3 bases, J lost 7 bases, and 7 bases lay in between. Germline CDR1 is LGHDT and CDR2 is YNNKEL (reference sequence).